The clone carrying this T cell receptor beta chain has a count of ten or more. Its specificity is not known. The data derive from a study of T cell repertoires in cytomegalovirus infection. Looking at the study overall: Recently identified HLA-C-restricted CMV epitopes were among the peptides used. Indications came from public TCR beta signatures; they pointed to CMV infection and to a matching HLA type.

TCRdb ran MiXCR on the reads and lists one entry per CDR3 protein. The sample records some 940,000 distinct CDR3 sequences, less than 35% being singletons. Study-wide results and limits: Carriers of CMV plus the relevant HLA were identified by cumulative public TCR beta family frequency. Dominating the ex vivo response were HLA-C-restricted CMV-specific TCR beta clonotypes.

V was clipped by 5 bases and J by 7 bases, with 17 bases between them. The CDR3 totals 14 residues. CDR1 and CDR2 from the germline V gene are MNHEY and SMNVEV (reference sequence). The material sequenced was cultured CD8+ T cells from PBMCs, taken from culture after CMV antigen stimulation. This receptor was obtained from a human donor in good health (CMV status not recorded). Some clones in this sample may be carry-over from other donors' samples. The chain couples TRBV27 to TRBJ1-2; tentative D call: TRBD1 (5 bases). This chain's CDR3 is CASSPSWGAGGYTF. The DNA of the CDR3 is TGTGCCAGCAGTCCGTCTTGGGGCGCGGGTGGCTACACCTTC.